Below are 2 T cell receptor beta chains sequenced from a single sample in a study of blood T cell repertoires in COVID-19. The table came from immunoSEQ multiplex PCR; TCRdb's copy has only in-frame clones and leaves some out. The repertoire holds 190,000 or so clones, approximately 80% seen once, with about 14% in the top ten. The source material was peripheral blood. The receptors originated from a man aged 50 to 60 who had recovered from COVID-19.

The count of this clone is one. The rearrangement uses TRBV9 and TRBJ2-2; 7 bases align to TRBD2. Germline trimming cut 4 bases from V and 6 bases from J; bases unmatched to any gene: 12. The CDR3 is 16 amino acids. Germline CDR1 SGDLS, CDR2 YYNGEE. Written as DNA, the CDR3 is TGTGCCAGCAGCCCACTCGGGGGGACGGGGGCCGGGGAGCTGTTTTTT. Protein: CASSPLGGTGAGELFF.

The V gene is TRBV20-1, the J gene TRBJ2-7; TRBD2 is a possible D gene (6 bases). The CDR3 extends over 12 amino acids. Germline V CDR1 and CDR2: DFQATT, SNEGSKA (reference sequence). V gave up 3 bases and J gave up 7 bases, with 13 bases separating them. The CDR3 region is CSASVAGGEQYF. CDR3 in DNA: TGCAGTGCTAGTGTTGCCGGGGGTGAGCAGTACTTC.